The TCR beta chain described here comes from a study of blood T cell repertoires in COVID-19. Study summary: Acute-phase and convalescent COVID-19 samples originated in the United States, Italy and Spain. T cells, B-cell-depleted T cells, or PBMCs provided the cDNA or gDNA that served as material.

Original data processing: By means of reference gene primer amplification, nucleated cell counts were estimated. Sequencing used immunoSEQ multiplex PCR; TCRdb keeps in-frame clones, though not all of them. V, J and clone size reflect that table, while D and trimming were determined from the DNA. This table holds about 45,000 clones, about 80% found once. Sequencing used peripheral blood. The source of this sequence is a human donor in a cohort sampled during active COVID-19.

CDR3 nucleotide sequence: TGTGCCAGCAGCCCTCGGGGAGGGAAATCGAACACCGGGGAGCTGTTTTTT. It codes for CASSPRGGKSNTGELFF. The chain employs TRBV4-2 and TRBJ2-2, with TRBD2 matching 7 bases. V was pared by 4 bases and J by 0 bases, with 8 bases of the junction left unmatched. The CDR3 sequence is 17 residues long. CDR1 and CDR2 from the germline V gene are LGHNA and YNFKEQ.